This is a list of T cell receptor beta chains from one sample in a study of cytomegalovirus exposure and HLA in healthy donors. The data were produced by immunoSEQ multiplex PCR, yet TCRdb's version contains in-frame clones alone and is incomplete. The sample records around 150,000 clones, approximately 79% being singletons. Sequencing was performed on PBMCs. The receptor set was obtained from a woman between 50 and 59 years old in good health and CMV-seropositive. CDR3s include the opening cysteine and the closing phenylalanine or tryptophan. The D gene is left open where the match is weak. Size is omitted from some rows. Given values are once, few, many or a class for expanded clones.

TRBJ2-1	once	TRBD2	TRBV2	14	TGTGCCAGCAGTGAGGGACTAGTGGGGAATGAGCAGTTCTTC	CASSEGLVGNEQFF
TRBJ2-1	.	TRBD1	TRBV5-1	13	TGCGCCAGCAGCGCGGGACAGGGGATAGGTCAGCTCTTC	CASSAGQGIGQLF
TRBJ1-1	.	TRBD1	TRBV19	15	TGTGCCAGTAGCTATACGGGACAGGCCCCAGGGGAGGCTTTCTTT	CASSYTGQAPGEAFF
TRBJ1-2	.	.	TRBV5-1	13	TGCGCCAGCAGCTTGGGGCAGGAAAGCGGCTACACCTTC	CASSLGQESGYTF
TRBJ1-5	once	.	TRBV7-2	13	TGTGCCAGCAGCTTGACGGGTAGACAGCCCCAGCATTTT	CASSLTGRQPQHF
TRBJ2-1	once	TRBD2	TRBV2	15	TGTGCCAGCAGCGGACTAGCGGGGGGTAACAATGAGCAGTTCTTC	CASSGLAGGNNEQFF
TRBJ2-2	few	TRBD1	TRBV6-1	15	TGTGCCAGCAGCCCCCGGGACAGAAACACCGGGGAGCTGTTTTTT	CASSPRDRNTGELFF
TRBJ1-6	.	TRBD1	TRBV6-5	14	TGTGCCAGCAGTTACTTACAGGGGAATTCACCCCTCCACTTT	CASSYLQGNSPLHF
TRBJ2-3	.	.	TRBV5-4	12	TGTGCCAGCAGCTTAGGGGGGGGGACGCAGTATTTT	CASSLGGGTQYF
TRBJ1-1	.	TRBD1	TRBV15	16	TGTGCCACCAGCAGAGTGGGACAGGTCCTAAACACTGAAGCTTTCTTT	CATSRVGQVLNTEAFF
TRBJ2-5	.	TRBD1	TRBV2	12	TGTGCCAGCAGTGAAGCGGGGACAGGGCGGTACTTC	CASSEAGTGRYF
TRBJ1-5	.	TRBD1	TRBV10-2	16	TGCGCCAGCAGTGAAGGGGGCTGGGGGAGCAATCAGCCCCAGCATTTT	CASSEGGWGSNQPQHF
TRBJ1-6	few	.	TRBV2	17	TGTGCCAGCAGTACCAGTTGGGGGGATCAGGGTAACTCACCCCTCCACTTT	CASSTSWGDQGNSPLHF
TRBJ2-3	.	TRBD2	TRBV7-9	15	TGTGCCAGCAGCCGGGTAGCGGGAGAAAAAGATACGCAGTATTTT	CASSRVAGEKDTQYF
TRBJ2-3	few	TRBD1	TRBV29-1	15	TGCAGCGTCAACAGGGGTCTCCCTCGCACAGATACGCAGTATTTT	CSVNRGLPRTDTQYF
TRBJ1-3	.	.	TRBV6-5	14	TGTGCCAGCGCCTCAGGGGTTTCTGGAAACACCATATATTTT	CASASGVSGNTIYF